This entry is about one TCR beta chain. The target antigen is unknown. MiXCR was run by TCRdb on the RT-PCR reads, yielding one entry per CDR3 protein. The table records under 200,000 distinct CDR3 sequences, 11% of them present only once. Per the germline V gene, CDR1 is KGHSH and CDR2 is LQKENI. V lost 0 bases, J lost 4 bases, and 13 bases lay in between. The CDR3 spans 15 residues. This specimen comes from a study of response to subunit inactivated influenza vaccine. Findings and limits, study-wide: Few new T cells, the authors suggested, are recruited by each seasonal influenza vaccination.

This clonotype was obtained from a man aged 50-59 years who received an inactivated influenza vaccine. The genes are TRBV18 and TRBJ2-7; D may match TRBD1 or TRBD2 (5 bases each). Sequencing was performed on non-naive T cells sorted from PBMCs, taken 40 to 50 days after vaccination. The CDR3 DNA reads TGTGCCAGCTCACCACCCGGGATGGGGGTATACGAGCAGTACTTC. It translates to CASSPPGMGVYEQYF. Combining the CDR3 with reference TRBV18 and TRBJ2-7 gives the whole variable domain NAGVMQNPRHLVRRRGQEARLRCSPMKGHSHVYWYRQLPEEGLKFMVYLQKENIIDESGMPKERFSAEFPKEGPSILRIQQVVRGDSAAYFCASSPPGMGVYEQYFGPGTRLTVT.